This T cell receptor beta chain was captured by sequencing in a study of regulatory dendritic cells for organ transplantation. Study-wide context: Day 6 dendritic cell cultures were stimulated with LPS.

Sorted T cells were CFSE-labeled and cultured more than 4 days with allogeneic regulatory or mature dendritic cells at 1:10. Memory T cells were CD45RO+, naive were CD45RA+, sorted by FACS. CDR1 and CDR2 from the germline V gene are SQVTM and ANQGSEA. The CDR3 is made up of 18 amino acids. Unmatched junction bases numbered 21, after V lost 6 bases and J lost 1 base. Study outcomes and limitations: The authors noted considerable between-person heterogeneity in alloreactive memory CD8+ cells.

Produced via immunoSEQ multiplex PCR; TCRdb's table is partial and in-frame only. The sample has about 20,000 clones, roughly 88% seen once; the top ten hold around 0.68%. Of note for this clone: Its antigen is currently unknown.

This chain joins TRBV29-1 and TRBJ2-7; 7 bases map to TRBD1. This receptor was taken from a human donor in good health. The specimen sequenced was naive CD4+ T cells from blood cultured with regulatory dendritic cells. Subset meaning: CD45RA+ naive T cells. This chain's CDR3 is CSVEIPAGTAKDSYEQYF. CDR3 bases: TGCAGCGTCGAAATACCCGCCGGGACAGCTAAGGATTCCTACGAGCAGTACTTC.